Listed below are T cell receptor beta chains from one sample, sequenced in a study of cytomegalovirus exposure and HLA in healthy donors. The data were produced by immunoSEQ multiplex PCR, yet TCRdb's version contains in-frame clones alone and is incomplete. Here the sample spans 100,000 to 150,000 clones, approximately 95% being singletons. Material for sequencing was PBMCs. The receptors were gathered from a man younger than 35 in good health and CMV-seronegative. Each CDR3 is given with its conserved first and last residue. A D gene is named only where the DNA matches it firmly. A clone size is listed for some rows: how often the clone was seen (once, few, many), or a class if it is expanded.

d_call	v_call	cdr3_length	j_call	clone_size	cdr3_aa	cdr3_nt
TRBD1	TRBV6-5	13	TRBJ1-5	-	CASSRTGDQPQHF	TGTGCCAGCAGTCGGACAGGAGATCAGCCCCAGCATTTT
TRBD1	TRBV6-6	14	TRBJ1-5	once	CASSPTGKNQPQHF	TGTGCCAGCAGTCCGACAGGGAAGAATCAGCCCCAGCATTTT
-	TRBV7-7	16	TRBJ2-2	-	CASSQAGTEDTGELFF	TGTGCCAGCAGTCAGGCAGGGACTGAGGACACCGGGGAGCTGTTTTTT
TRBD1	TRBV7-9	14	TRBJ1-1	-	CASSSDRVNTEAFF	TGTGCCAGCAGCTCCGACAGGGTCAACACTGAAGCTTTCTTT
-	TRBV25-1	16	TRBJ1-4	-	CASSPTPGLGDEKLFF	TGTGCCAGCAGCCCAACACCGGGACTGGGGGATGAAAAACTGTTTTTT
TRBD2	TRBV4-2	18	TRBJ2-7	-	CASSHVSTSGESSYEQYF	TGTGCCAGCAGCCACGTCTCGACTAGCGGTGAGAGCTCCTACGAGCAGTACTTC
-	TRBV6-1	14	TRBJ2-1	-	CASSAGDLDNEQFF	TGTGCCAGCAGTGCGGGGGACCTGGACAATGAGCAGTTCTTC
-	TRBV25-1	13	TRBJ2-7	-	CASSPEGFYEQYF	TGTGCCAGCTCCCCAGAGGGATTCTACGAGCAGTACTTC
-	TRBV20-1	11	TRBJ1-3	-	CSATAGNTIYF	TGCAGTGCTACGGCTGGAAACACCATATATTTT
-	TRBV4-1	16	TRBJ1-1	-	CASSQDPGRAGTEAFF	TGCGCCAGCAGCCAAGACCCCGGCAGGGCGGGGACTGAAGCTTTCTTT
-	TRBV28	14	TRBJ1-2	-	CASSLNWGSYGYTF	TGTGCCAGCAGTTTAAACTGGGGCTCTTATGGCTACACCTTC
-	TRBV30	16	TRBJ2-3	-	CAWSVRGGIFTDTQYF	TGTGCCTGGAGTGTACGGGGCGGGATTTTCACAGATACGCAGTATTTT
-	TRBV19	14	TRBJ1-5	-	CASSSPTEGQPQHF	TGTGCCAGTAGTTCCCCGACCGAGGGACAGCCCCAGCATTTT
-	TRBV29-1	13	TRBJ2-3	-	CSVRQGGTDTQYF	TGCAGCGTTCGGCAGGGCGGCACAGATACGCAGTATTTT
TRBD2	TRBV30	14	TRBJ2-7	-	CAWTDGGGRYEQYF	TGTGCCTGGACCGACGGGGGAGGGCGTTACGAGCAGTACTTC
TRBD1	TRBV28	18	TRBJ1-2	-	CASSPGTVSTGFHYGYTF	TGTGCCAGCAGCCCCGGGACAGTCAGTACGGGGTTTCACTATGGCTACACCTTC
TRBD1	TRBV5-1	14	TRBJ1-2	-	CASSLPDRAEGYTF	TGCGCCAGCAGCTTGCCGGACAGGGCGGAAGGCTACACCTTC
-	TRBV19	15	TRBJ2-6	-	CASKAGSSGANVLTF	TGTGCCAGTAAGGCGGGTAGCTCTGGGGCCAACGTCCTGACTTTC
-	TRBV27	14	TRBJ2-3	-	CASSLSGTTDTQYF	TGTGCCAGCAGTTTATCGGGCACCACAGATACGCAGTATTTT
-	TRBV11-3	14	TRBJ2-7	-	CASSTTHRRNEQYF	TGTGCCAGTAGCACTACCCACAGGCGGAACGAGCAGTACTTC
-	TRBV19	13	TRBJ2-1	-	CASSMTRVIEQFF	TGTGCCAGTAGTATGACTAGAGTCATTGAGCAGTTCTTC
TRBD2	TRBV7-9	15	TRBJ2-3	once	CASSPRVAGFGTQYF	TGTGCCAGCAGCCCCCGGGTAGCGGGTTTTGGTACGCAGTATTTT
TRBD1	TRBV18	15	TRBJ2-7	-	CASSPRDRGAGEQYF	TGTGCCAGCTCACCCCGGGACAGGGGAGCGGGGGAGCAGTACTTC
-	TRBV28	13	TRBJ2-7	-	CASKVGSSYEQYF	TGTGCCAGCAAGGTGGGCAGCTCCTACGAGCAGTACTTC
-	TRBV7-3	16	TRBJ2-6	-	CASSLRPGVGANVLTF	TGTGCCAGCAGCTTACGTCCAGGGGTCGGGGCCAACGTCCTGACTTTC
-	TRBV28	14	TRBJ2-2	-	CASSLAGPPTELFF	TGTGCCAGCAGTTTAGCGGGACCCCCGACGGAGCTGTTTTTT
TRBD1	TRBV30	15	TRBJ1-4	-	CAWSVGQGANEKLFF	TGTGCCTGGAGTGTCGGGCAGGGGGCTAATGAAAAACTGTTTTTT
TRBD1	TRBV6-8	16	TRBJ2-7	once	CASSPRSGQGDHEQYF	TGTGCCAGCAGCCCCCGATCGGGACAGGGTGACCACGAGCAGTACTTC
-	TRBV5-1	14	TRBJ2-3	-	CASSWSGSTDTQYF	TGCGCCAGCAGCTGGAGCGGGTCCACAGATACGCAGTATTTT
-	TRBV28	17	TRBJ2-1	-	CASSLAPRILSYNEQFF	TGTGCCAGCAGTTTAGCCCCTAGGATCCTCTCCTACAATGAGCAGTTCTTC
-	TRBV19	16	TRBJ2-1	-	CASSISAQSSYNEQFF	TGTGCCAGTAGTATCTCAGCGCAAAGCTCCTACAATGAGCAGTTCTTC
-	TRBV7-2	15	TRBJ1-5	-	CASSLDPVSNQPQHF	TGTGCCAGCAGCTTAGACCCGGTTAGCAATCAGCCCCAGCATTTT
TRBD1	TRBV7-3	16	TRBJ2-3	few	CASSPSGTGAPIEQYF	TGTGCCAGCAGCCCATCCGGGACAGGAGCTCCTATAGAGCAGTATTTT
-	TRBV6-1	15	TRBJ2-1	-	CASSERTGGGNEQFF	TGTGCCAGCAGTGAAAGGACAGGTGGGGGGAATGAGCAGTTCTTC
-	TRBV11-3	11	TRBJ2-7	-	CASGSGYEQYF	TGTGCCAGCGGTTCGGGGTACGAGCAGTACTTC
TRBD2	TRBV19	14	TRBJ2-1	-	CASTGGTSGHEQFF	TGTGCCAGCACCGGGGGGACTAGCGGCCATGAGCAGTTCTTC
TRBD2	TRBV2	16	TRBJ2-5	-	CASSGLAGVGQETQYF	TGTGCCAGCAGTGGGCTAGCGGGAGTGGGCCAAGAGACCCAGTACTTC
TRBD2	TRBV7-2	15	TRBJ2-1	-	CASSPVGTSGNEQFF	TGTGCCAGCAGCCCCGTGGGGACTAGCGGTAATGAGCAGTTCTTC
-	TRBV5-5	11	TRBJ2-1	-	CASSFSNEQFF	TGTGCCAGCAGCTTTAGCAATGAGCAGTTCTTC
-	TRBV4-1	13	TRBJ2-7	-	CASSQGAGYEQYF	TGCGCCAGCAGCCAAGGCGCAGGGTACGAGCAGTACTTC
TRBD1	TRBV4-2	19	TRBJ1-2	-	CASSQLKWGQGATNYGYTF	TGTGCCAGCAGCCAATTAAAGTGGGGACAGGGGGCGACTAACTATGGCTACACCTTC
-	TRBV9	15	TRBJ2-5	once	CASSVADMLQETQYF	TGTGCCAGCAGCGTAGCGGACATGCTCCAAGAGACCCAGTACTTC
-	TRBV7-2	13	TRBJ2-7	-	CASSSAGSQGEDF	TGTGCCAGCAGCTCAGCCGGGTCTCAAGGGGAGGACTTC
TRBD1	TRBV5-1	14	TRBJ2-7	-	CASSGPGQNYEQYF	TGCGCCAGCAGCGGTCCGGGACAGAACTACGAGCAGTACTTC
TRBD1	TRBV12-5	14	TRBJ1-1	-	CASGTGVMGTEAFF	TGTGCTAGTGGTACAGGGGTAATGGGGACTGAAGCTTTCTTT
TRBD1	TRBV19	18	TRBJ1-2	-	CASSITGTGATFNYGYTF	TGTGCCAGTAGTATAACTGGGACAGGGGCCACCTTTAACTATGGCTACACCTTC
TRBD1	TRBV7-6	13	TRBJ1-1	-	CASSLRPGQEAFF	TGTGCCAGCAGCTTGAGACCGGGACAGGAAGCTTTCTTT
TRBD2	TRBV11-2	16	TRBJ2-3	-	CASSYTSPGRADTQYF	TGTGCCAGCAGCTATACTAGCCCAGGGAGGGCAGATACGCAGTATTTT